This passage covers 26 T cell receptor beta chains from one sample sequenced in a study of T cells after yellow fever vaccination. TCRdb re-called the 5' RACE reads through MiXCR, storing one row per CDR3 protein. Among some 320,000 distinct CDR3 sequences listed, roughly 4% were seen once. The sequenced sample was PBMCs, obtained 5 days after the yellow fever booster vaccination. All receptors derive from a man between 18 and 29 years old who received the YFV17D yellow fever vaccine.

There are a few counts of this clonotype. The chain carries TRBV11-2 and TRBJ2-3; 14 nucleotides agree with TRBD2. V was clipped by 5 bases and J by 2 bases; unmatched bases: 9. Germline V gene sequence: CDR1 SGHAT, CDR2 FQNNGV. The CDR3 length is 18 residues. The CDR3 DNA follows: TGTGCCAGCAGCCGCAGACTAGCGGGGGGGGGCATCACAGATACGCAGTATTTT. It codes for CASSRRLAGGGITDTQYF.

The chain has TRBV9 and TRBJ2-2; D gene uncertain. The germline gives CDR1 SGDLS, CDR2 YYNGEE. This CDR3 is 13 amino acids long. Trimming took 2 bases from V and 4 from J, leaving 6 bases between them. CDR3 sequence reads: CASSVLSTGELFF. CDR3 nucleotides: TGTGCCAGCAGCGTTCTCAGCACCGGGGAGCTGTTTTTT.

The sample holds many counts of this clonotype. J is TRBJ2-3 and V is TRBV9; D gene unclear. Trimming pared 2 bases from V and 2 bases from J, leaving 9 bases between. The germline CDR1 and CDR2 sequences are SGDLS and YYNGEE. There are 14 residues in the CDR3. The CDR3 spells CASSVSLATDTQYF. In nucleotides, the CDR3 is TGTGCCAGCAGCGTCAGTTTAGCCACAGATACGCAGTATTTT.

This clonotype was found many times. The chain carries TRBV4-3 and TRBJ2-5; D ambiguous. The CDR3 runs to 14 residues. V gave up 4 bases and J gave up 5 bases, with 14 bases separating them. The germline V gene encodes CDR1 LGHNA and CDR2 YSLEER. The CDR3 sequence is CASSPWAVRETQYF. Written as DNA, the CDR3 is TGCGCCAGCAGCCCGTGGGCGGTTCGGGAGACCCAGTACTTC.

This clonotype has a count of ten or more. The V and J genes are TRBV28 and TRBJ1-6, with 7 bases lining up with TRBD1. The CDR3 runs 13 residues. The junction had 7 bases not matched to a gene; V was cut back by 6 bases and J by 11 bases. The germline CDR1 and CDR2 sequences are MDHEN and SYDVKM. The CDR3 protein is CASRTGPDTPLHF. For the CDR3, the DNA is TGTGCCAGCAGGACAGGGCCAGATACACCCCTCCACTTT.

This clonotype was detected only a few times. The CDR3 is CASSLRLPYEQYV. The CDR3 coding sequence is TGTGCCAGCAGTTTGAGATTACCCTACGAGCAGTACGTC. The V and J genes are TRBV28 and TRBJ2-7; D is unresolved. CDR1 is MDHEN and CDR2 is SYDVKM in the germline V gene. CDR3 length: 13 amino acids. The V and J ends lost 3 bases and 2 bases respectively, with 8 bases between them.

CDR3 in DNA: TGTGCCATCACGAAAGACAGAGAAGAGACCCAGTACTTC. As protein: CAITKDREETQYF. The V gene is TRBV10-3, the J gene TRBJ2-5; possibly TRBD1 for D (5 bases). This CDR3 has 13 residues. Germline V gene lookup returns CDR1 ENHRY and CDR2 SYGVKD. V gave up 7 bases and J gave up 3 bases, with 12 bases separating them.

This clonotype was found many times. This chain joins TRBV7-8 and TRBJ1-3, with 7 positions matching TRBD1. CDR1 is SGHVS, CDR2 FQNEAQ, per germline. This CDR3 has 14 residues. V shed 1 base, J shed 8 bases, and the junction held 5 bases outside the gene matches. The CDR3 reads CASSLEGRGDTIYF. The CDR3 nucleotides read TGTGCCAGCAGCTTAGAGGGCAGGGGGGACACCATATATTTT.

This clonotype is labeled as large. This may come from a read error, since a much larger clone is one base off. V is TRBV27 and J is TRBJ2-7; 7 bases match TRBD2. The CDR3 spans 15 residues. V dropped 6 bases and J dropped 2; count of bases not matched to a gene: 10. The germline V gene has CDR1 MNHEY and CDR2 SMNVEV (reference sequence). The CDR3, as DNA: TGTGCCAGCAGCCACTGGGGGGGTACGCCCTACGAGCAGTACTTC. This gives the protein CASSHWGGTPYEQYF.

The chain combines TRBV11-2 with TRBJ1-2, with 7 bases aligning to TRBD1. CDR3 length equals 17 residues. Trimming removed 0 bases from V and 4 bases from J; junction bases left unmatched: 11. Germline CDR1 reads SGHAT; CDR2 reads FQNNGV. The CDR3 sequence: CASSLDPGGNRGYGYTF. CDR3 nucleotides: TGTGCCAGCAGCTTAGATCCAGGGGGGAATCGAGGCTATGGCTACACCTTC.

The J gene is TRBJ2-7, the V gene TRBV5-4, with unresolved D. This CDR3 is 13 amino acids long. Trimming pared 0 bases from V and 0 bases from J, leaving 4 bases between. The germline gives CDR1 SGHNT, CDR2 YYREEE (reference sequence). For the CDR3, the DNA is TGTGCCAGCAGCTTGGCAAACTCCTACGAGCAGTACTTC. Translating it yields CASSLANSYEQYF.

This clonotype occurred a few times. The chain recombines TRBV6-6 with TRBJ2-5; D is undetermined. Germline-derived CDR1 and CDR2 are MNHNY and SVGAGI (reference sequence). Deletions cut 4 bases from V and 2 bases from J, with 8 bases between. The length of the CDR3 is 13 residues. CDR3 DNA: TGTGCCAGCAGTTGGGGTGGACAAGAGACCCAGTACTTC. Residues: CASSWGGQETQYF.

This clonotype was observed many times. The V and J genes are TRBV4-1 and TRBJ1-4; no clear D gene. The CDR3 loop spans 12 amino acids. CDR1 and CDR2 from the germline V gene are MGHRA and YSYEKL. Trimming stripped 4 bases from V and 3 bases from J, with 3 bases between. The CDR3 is CASSRSNEKLFF. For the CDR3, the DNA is TGCGCCAGCAGCCGTTCTAATGAAAAACTGTTTTTT.

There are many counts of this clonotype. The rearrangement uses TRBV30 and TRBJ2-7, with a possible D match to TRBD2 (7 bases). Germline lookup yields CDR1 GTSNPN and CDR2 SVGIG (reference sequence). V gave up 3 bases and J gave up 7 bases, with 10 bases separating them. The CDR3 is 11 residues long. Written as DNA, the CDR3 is TGTGCCTGGAGGAGGGGGGGAGAGCAGTACTTC. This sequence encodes CAWRRGGEQYF.

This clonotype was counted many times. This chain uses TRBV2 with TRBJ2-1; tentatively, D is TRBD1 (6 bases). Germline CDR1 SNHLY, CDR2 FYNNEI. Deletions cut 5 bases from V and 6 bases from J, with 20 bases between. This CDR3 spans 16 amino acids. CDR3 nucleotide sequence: TGTGCCAGCAGTAGGGGGATGGGGGTCCTCTTCAATGAGCAGTTCTTC. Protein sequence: CASSRGMGVLFNEQFF.

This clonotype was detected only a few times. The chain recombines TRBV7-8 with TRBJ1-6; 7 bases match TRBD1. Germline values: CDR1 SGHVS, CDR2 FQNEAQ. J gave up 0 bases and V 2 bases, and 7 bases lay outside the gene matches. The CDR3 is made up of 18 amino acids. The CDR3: CASSLRSGGYSYNSPLHF. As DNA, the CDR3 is TGTGCCAGCAGCTTAAGGTCAGGGGGATACTCCTATAATTCACCCCTCCACTTT.

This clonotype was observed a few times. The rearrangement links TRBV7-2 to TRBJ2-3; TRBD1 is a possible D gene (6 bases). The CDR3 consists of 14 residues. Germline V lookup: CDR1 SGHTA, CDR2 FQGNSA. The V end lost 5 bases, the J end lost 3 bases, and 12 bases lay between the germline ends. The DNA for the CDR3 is TGTGCCAGCAGCCAAAACAGGGCTACAGATACGCAGTATTTT. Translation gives CASSQNRATDTQYF. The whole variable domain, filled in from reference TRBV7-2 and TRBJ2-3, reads GAGVSQSPSNKVTEKGKDVELRCDPISGHTALYWYRQSLGQGLEFLIYFQGNSAPDKSGLPSDRFSAERTGGSVSTLTIQRTQQEDSAVYLCASSQNRATDTQYFGPGTRLTVL.

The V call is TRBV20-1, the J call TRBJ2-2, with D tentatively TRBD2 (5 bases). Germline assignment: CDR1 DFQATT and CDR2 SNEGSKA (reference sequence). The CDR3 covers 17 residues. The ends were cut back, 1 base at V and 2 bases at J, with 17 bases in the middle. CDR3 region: CSARVRREDSNTGELFF. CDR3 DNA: TGCAGTGCTAGAGTTAGACGGGAAGACTCAAACACCGGGGAGCTGTTTTTT.

The CDR3: CASSSYFGSYGYTF. The CDR3 nucleotides are TGTGCCAGCAGTTCTTATTTCGGCAGTTATGGCTACACCTTC. V usage is TRBV27 and J usage is TRBJ1-2; D gene unclear. The CDR3 loop spans 14 amino acids. The germline V and J ends were trimmed by 4 bases and 5 bases, with 14 bases remaining between them. In germline, CDR1 is MNHEY, CDR2 SMNVEV (reference sequence).

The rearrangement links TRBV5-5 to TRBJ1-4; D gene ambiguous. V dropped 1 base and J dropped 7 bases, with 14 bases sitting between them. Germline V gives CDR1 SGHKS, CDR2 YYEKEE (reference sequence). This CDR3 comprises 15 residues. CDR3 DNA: TGTGCCAGCAGCTTGAGAGCTAATTTTGGTGAAAAACTGTTTTTT. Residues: CASSLRANFGEKLFF.

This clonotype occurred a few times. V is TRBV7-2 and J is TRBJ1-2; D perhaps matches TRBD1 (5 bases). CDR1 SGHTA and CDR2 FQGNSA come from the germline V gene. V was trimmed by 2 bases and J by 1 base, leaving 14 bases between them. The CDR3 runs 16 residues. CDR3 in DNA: TGTGCCAGCAGCTTATATTTAACAGGCGATAACTATGGCTACACCTTC. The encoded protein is CASSLYLTGDNYGYTF.

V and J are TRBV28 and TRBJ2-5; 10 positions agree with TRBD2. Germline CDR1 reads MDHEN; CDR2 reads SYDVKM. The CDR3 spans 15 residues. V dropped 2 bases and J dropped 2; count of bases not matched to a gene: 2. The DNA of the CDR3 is TGTGCCAGCAGTTTACCTAGCGGGGGACAAGAGACCCAGTACTTC. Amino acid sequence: CASSLPSGGQETQYF.

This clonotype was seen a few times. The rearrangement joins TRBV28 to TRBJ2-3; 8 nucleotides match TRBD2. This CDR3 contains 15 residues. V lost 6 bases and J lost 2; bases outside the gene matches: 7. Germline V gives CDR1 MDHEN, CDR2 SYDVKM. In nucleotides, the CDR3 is TGTGCCAGCAGCCCACCGGGGGGGAACACAGATACGCAGTATTTT. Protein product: CASSPPGGNTDTQYF. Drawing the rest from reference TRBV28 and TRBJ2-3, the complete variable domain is DVKVTQSSRYLVKRTGEKVFLECVQDMDHENMFWYRQDPGLGLRLIYFSYDVKMKEKGDIPEGYSVSREKKERFSLILESASTNQTSMYLCASSPPGGNTDTQYFGPGTRLTVL.

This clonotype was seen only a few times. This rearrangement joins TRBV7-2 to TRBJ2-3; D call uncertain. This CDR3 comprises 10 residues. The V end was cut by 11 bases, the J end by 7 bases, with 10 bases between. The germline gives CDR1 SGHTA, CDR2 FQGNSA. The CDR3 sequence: CAGLRNTQYF. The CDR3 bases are TGTGCCGGCCTTAGGAATACGCAGTATTTT. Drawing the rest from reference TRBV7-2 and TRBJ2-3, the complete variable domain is GAGVSQSPSNKVTEKGKDVELRCDPISGHTALYWYRQSLGQGLEFLIYFQGNSAPDKSGLPSDRFSAERTGGSVSTLTIQRTQQEDSAVYLCAGLRNTQYFGPGTRLTVL.

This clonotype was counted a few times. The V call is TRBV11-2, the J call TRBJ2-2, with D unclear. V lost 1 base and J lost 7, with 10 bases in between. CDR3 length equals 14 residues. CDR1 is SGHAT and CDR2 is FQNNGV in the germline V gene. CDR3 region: CASSLGAGGGELFF. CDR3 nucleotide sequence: TGTGCCAGCAGCTTAGGGGCCGGTGGCGGGGAGCTGTTTTTT. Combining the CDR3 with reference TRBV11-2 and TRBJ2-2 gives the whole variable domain EAGVAQSPRYKIIEKRQSVAFWCNPISGHATLYWYQQILGQGPKLLIQFQNNGVVDDSQLPKDRFSAERLKGVDSTLKIQPAKLEDSAVYLCASSLGAGGGELFFGEGSRLTVL.

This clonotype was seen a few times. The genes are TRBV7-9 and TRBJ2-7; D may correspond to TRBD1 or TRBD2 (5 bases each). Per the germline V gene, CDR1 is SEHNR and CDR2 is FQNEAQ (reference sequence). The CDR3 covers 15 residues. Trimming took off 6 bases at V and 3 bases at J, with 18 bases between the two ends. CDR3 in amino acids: CASRPGAGSFYEQYF. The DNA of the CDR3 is TGTGCCAGCAGGCCTGGGGCGGGCTCCTTCTACGAGCAGTACTTC.